Below, one T cell receptor (beta chain) is given with its context. The target antigen is unknown. These data are taken from a study of cytomegalovirus exposure and HLA in healthy donors. Background on the study: Later, an analysis reported that the 120 or so validation repertoires had used the same platform as the approximately 720 first-cohort repertoires.

The donors were members of the validation cohort comprising about 130 subjects, separate from the roughly 700-subject first cohort. Germline assignment: CDR1 SGHAT and CDR2 FQNNGV. V was cut by 5 bases and J by 6 bases, with 13 bases left in between. The CDR3 is made up of 13 amino acids. Profiling relied on immunoSEQ multiplex PCR, and the TCRdb table lists in-frame clones only, not all of them. Of more than 95,000 clones detected, around 96% appear once; the ten largest clones hold around 1.7%. Study observations and caveats: Using the classifier, cytomegalovirus status was reportedly diagnosed with high specificity and sensitivity. The tendency of first-cohort TCR clusters to co-occur in the roughly 110 validation repertoires was identified by a subsequent analysis.

Input material: PBMCs. The TCR comes from a young man in good health and CMV-seronegative. This chain connects TRBV11-2 to TRBJ1-1; TRBD1 is a possible D gene (6 bases). The CDR3 loop reads CASSAQGFAEAFF. The DNA for the CDR3 is TGTGCCAGCAGCGCACAGGGATTCGCTGAAGCTTTCTTT.